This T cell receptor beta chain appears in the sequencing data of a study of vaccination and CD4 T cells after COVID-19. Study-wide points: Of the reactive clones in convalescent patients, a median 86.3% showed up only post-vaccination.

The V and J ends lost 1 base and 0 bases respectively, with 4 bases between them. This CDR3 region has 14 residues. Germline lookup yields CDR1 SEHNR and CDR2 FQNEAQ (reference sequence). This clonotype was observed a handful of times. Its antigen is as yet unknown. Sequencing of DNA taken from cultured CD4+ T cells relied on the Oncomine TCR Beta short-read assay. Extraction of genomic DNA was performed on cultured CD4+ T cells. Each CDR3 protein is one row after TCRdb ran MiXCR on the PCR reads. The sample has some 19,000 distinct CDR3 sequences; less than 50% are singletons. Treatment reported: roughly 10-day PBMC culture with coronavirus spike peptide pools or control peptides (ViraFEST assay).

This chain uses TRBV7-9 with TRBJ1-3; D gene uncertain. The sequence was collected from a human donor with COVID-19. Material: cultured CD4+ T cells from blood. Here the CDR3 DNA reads TGTGCCAGCAGCTTAGACGGCTCTGGAAACACCATATATTTT. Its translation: CASSLDGSGNTIYF.